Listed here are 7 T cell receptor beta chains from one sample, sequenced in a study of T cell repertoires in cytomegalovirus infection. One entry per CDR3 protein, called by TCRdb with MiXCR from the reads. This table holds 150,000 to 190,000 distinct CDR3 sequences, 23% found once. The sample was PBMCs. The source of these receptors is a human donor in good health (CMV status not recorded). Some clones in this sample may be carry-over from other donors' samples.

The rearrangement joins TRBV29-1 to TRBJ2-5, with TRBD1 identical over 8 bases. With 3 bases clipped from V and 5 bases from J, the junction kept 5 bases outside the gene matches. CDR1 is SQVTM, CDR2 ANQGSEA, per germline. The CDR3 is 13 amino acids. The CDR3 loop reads CSVDLRGPETQYF. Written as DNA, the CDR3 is TGCAGCGTTGACCTCAGGGGGCCTGAGACCCAGTACTTC. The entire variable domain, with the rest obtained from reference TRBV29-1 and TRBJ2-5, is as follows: SAVISQKPSRDICQRGTSLTIQCQVDSQVTMMFWYRQQPGQSLTLIATANQGSEATYESGFVIDKFPISRPNLTFSTLTVSNMSPEDSSIYLCSVDLRGPETQYFGPGTRLLVL.

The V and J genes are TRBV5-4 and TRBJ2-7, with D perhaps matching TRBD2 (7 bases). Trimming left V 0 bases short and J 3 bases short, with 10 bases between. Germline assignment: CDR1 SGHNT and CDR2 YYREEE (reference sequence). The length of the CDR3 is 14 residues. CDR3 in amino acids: CASSLDREGYEQYF. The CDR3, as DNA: TGTGCCAGCAGCTTGGACAGGGAGGGCTACGAGCAGTACTTC.

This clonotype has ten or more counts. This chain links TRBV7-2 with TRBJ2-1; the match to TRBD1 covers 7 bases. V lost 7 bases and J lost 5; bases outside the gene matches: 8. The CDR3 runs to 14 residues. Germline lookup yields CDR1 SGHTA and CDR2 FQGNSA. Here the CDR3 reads CASNLGTDNNEQFF. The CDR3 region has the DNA TGTGCCAGCAACCTCGGGACAGACAACAATGAGCAGTTCTTC. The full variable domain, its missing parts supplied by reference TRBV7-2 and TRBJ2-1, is GAGVSQSPSNKVTEKGKDVELRCDPISGHTALYWYRQSLGQGLEFLIYFQGNSAPDKSGLPSDRFSAERTGGSVSTLTIQRTQQEDSAVYLCASNLGTDNNEQFFGPGTRLTVL.

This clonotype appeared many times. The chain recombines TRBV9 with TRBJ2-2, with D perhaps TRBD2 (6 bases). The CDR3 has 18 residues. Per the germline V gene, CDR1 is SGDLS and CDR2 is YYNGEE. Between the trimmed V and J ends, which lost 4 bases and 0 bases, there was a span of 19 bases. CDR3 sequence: CASSPSYLARANTGELFF. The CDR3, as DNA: TGTGCCAGCAGCCCATCATACCTAGCGCGGGCGAACACCGGGGAGCTGTTTTTT.

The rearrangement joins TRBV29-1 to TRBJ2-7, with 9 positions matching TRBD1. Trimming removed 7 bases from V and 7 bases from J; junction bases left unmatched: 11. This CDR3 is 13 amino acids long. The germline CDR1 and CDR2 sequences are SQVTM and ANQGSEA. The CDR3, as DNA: TGCAGCGGCCGGGACAGGGAAAAGAAGGAGCAGTACTTC. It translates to CSGRDREKKEQYF.

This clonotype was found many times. CDR3 in amino acids: CASRIDGSSTDTQYF. In DNA, the CDR3 is TGTGCCAGCAGGATAGACGGGTCTAGCACAGATACGCAGTATTTT. The chain joins TRBV7-2 to TRBJ2-3; unclear D gene. Germline values: CDR1 SGHTA, CDR2 FQGNSA. The CDR3 runs to 15 residues. V lost 6 bases to trimming and J lost 0 bases, with 13 bases between them.

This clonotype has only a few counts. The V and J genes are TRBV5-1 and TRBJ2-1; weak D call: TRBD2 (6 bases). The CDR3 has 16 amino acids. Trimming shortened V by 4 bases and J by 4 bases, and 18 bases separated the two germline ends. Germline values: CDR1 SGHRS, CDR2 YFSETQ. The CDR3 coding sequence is TGCGCCAGCAGCACGGAGGGCAGGAAATCATACAATGAGCAGTTCTTC. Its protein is CASSTEGRKSYNEQFF.